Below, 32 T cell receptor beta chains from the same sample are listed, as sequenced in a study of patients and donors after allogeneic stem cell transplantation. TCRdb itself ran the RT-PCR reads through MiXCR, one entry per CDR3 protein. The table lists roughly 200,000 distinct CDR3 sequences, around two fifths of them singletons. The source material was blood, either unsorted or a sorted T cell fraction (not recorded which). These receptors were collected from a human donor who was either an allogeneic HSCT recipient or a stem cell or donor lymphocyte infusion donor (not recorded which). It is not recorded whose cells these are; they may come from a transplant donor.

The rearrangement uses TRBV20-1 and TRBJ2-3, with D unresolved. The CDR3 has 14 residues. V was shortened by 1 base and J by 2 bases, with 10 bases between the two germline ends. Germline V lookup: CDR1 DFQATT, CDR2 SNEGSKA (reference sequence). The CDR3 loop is CSARGPPYTDTQYF. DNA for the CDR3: TGCAGTGCTAGAGGTCCCCCTTACACAGATACGCAGTATTTT.

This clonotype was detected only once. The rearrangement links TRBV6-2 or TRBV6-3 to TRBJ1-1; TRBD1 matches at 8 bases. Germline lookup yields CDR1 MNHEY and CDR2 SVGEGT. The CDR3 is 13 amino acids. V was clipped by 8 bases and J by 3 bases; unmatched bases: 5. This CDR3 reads CASEGQGHTEAFF. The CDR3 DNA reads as TGTGCCAGCGAAGGACAGGGCCACACTGAAGCTTTCTTT.

CDR3 residues: CASSYPNMGEQFF. The DNA for the CDR3 is TGTGCCAGCAGTTACCCGAATATGGGTGAGCAGTTCTTC. The rearrangement uses TRBV6-7 and TRBJ2-1; no clear D. TRBV6-7 qualifies as an ORF whose function is uncertain. This CDR3 is built from 13 residues. Deletions cut 2 bases from V and 9 bases from J, with 11 bases between.

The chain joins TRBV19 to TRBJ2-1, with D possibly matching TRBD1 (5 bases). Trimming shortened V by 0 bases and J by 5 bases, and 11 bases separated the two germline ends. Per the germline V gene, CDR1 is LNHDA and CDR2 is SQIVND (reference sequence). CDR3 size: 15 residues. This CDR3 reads CASSIDRVLNNEQFF. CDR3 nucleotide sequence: TGTGCCAGTAGTATAGACAGGGTGCTTAACAATGAGCAGTTCTTC.

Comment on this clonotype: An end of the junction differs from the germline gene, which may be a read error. CDR3 residues: CASSLGVRTNRTGSYNEQFF. In nucleotides, the CDR3 is TGTGCTAGCAGCTTAGGTGTTCGGACCAATCGTACAGGCTCCTACAATGAGCAGTTCTTC. The J gene is TRBJ2-1, the V gene TRBV7-7; a weak D match, TRBD1 (5 bases). This CDR3 is 20 amino acids long. Germline CDR1 is SSHAT and CDR2 is FNYEAQ (reference sequence).

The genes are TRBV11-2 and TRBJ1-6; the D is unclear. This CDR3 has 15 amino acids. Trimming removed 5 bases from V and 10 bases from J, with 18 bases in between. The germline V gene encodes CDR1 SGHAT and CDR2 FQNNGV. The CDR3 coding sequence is TGTGCCAGCAGCCCTAGTGGGAATAGGCGCTCACCCCTCCACTTT. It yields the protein CASSPSGNRRSPLHF.

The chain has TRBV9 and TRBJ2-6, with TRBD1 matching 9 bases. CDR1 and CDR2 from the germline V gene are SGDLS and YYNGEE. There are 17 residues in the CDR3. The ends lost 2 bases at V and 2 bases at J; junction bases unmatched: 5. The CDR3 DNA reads TGTGCCAGCAGCGTCGGACAGGGGAGACCTGGGGCCAACGTCCTGACTTTC. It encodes CASSVGQGRPGANVLTF.

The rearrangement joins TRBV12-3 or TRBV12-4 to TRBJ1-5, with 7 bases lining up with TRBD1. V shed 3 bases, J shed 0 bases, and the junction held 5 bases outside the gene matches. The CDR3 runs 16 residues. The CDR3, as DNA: TGTGCCAGCAGTTTTCGAACAGGGGATAGCAATCAGCCCCAGCATTTT. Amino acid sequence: CASSFRTGDSNQPQHF.

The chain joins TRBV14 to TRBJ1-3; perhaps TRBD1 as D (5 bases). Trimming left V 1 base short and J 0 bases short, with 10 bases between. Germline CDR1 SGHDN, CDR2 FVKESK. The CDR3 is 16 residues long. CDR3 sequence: CASSQGDSSSGNTIYF. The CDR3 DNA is TGTGCCAGCAGCCAAGGGGACTCCAGCTCTGGAAACACCATATATTTT.

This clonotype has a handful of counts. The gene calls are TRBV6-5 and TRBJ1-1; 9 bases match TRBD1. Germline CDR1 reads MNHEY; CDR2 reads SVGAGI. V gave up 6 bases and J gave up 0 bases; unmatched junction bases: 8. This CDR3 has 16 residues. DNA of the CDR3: TGTGCCAGCAGCACGGACAGGGGACCCTTGAACACTGAAGCTTTCTTT. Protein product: CASSTDRGPLNTEAFF.

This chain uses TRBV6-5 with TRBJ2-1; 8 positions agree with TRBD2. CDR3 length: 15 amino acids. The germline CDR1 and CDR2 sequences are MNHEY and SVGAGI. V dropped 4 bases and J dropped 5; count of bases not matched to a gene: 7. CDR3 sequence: CASSLGLGANNEQFF. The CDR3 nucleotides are TGTGCCAGCAGTTTGGGACTAGGGGCCAACAATGAGCAGTTCTTC.

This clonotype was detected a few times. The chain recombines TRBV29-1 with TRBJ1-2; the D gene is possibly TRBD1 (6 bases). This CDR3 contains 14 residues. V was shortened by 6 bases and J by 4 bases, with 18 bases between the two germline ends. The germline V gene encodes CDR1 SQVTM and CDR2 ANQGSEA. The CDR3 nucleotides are TGCAGCGTGCAACAGGGCCCATACTCCTATGGCTACACCTTC. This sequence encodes CSVQQGPYSYGYTF. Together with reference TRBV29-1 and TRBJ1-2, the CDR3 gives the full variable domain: SAVISQKPSRDICQRGTSLTIQCQVDSQVTMMFWYRQQPGQSLTLIATANQGSEATYESGFVIDKFPISRPNLTFSTLTVSNMSPEDSSIYLCSVQQGPYSYGYTFGSGTRLTVV.

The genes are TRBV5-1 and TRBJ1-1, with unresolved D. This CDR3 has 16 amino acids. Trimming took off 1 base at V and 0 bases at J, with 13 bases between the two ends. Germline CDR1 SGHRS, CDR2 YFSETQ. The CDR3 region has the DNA TGCGCCAGCAGCTTGCTAACTGCATCCATGAACACTGAAGCTTTCTTT. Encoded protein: CASSLLTASMNTEAFF.

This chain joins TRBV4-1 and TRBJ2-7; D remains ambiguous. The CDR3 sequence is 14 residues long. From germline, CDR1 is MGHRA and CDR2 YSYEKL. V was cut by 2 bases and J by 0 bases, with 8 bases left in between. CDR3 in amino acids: CASSQLDFSYEQYF. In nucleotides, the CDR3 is TGCGCCAGCAGCCAACTTGACTTCTCCTACGAGCAGTACTTC.

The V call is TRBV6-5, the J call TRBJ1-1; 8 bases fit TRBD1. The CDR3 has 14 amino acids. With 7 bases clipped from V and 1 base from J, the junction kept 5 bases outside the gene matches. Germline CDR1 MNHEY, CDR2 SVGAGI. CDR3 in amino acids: CASTPDRGNTEAFF. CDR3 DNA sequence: TGTGCCAGCACTCCCGACAGGGGGAACACTGAAGCTTTCTTT.

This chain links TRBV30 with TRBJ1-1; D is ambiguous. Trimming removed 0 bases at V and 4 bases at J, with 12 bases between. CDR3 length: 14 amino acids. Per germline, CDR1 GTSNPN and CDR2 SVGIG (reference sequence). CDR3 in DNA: TGTGCCTGGAGTGTACTTGTTCCGGCCACTGAAGCTTTCTTT. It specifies CAWSVLVPATEAFF. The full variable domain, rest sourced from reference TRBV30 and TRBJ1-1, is SQTIHQWPATLVQPVGSPLSLECTVEGTSNPNLYWYRQAAGRGLQLLFYSVGIGQISSEVPQNLSASRPQDRQFILSSKKLLLSDSGFYLCAWSVLVPATEAFFGQGTRLTVV.

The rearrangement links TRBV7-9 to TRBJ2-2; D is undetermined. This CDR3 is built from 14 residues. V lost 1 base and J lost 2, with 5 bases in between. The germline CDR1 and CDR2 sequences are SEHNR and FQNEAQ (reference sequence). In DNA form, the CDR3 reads TGTGCCAGCAGCTTAGAGGACAACACCGGGGAGCTGTTTTTT. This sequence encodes CASSLEDNTGELFF.

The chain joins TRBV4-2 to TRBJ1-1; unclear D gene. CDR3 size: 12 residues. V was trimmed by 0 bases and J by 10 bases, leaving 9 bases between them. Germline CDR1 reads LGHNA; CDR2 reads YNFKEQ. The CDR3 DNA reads TGTGCCAGCAGCCAAGATCGGCTGAGAGCTTTCTTT. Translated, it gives CASSQDRLRAFF.

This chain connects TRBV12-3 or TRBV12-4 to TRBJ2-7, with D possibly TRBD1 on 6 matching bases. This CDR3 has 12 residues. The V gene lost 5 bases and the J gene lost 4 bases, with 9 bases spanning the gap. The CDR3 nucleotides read TGTGCCAGCAGTCAACAGGGTTACGAGCAGTACTTC. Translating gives CASSQQGYEQYF.

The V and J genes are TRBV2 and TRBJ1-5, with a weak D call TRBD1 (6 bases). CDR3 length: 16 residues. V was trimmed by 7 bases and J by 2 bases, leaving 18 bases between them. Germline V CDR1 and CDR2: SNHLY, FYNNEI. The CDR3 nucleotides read TGTGCCAGCACCCCCCGGACGGGGGCCCGCAATCAGCCCCAGCATTTT. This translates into CASTPRTGARNQPQHF.

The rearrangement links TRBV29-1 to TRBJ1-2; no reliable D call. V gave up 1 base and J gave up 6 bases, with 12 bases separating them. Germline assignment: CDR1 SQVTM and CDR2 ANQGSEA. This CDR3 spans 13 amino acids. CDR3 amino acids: CSVEAPTWNGYTF. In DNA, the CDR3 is TGCAGCGTTGAAGCACCTACGTGGAATGGCTACACCTTC.

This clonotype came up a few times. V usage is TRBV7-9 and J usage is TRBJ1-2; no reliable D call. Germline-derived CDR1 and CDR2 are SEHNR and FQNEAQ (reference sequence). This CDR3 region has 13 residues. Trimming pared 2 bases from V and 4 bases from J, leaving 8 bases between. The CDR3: CASSLSVSYGYTF. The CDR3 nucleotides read TGTGCCAGCAGCTTAAGTGTGAGCTATGGCTACACCTTC.

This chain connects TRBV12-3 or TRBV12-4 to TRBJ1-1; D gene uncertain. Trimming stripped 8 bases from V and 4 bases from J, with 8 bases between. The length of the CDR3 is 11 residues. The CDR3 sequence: CASGPSTEAFF. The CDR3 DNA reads TGTGCCAGCGGACCCTCCACTGAAGCTTTCTTT.

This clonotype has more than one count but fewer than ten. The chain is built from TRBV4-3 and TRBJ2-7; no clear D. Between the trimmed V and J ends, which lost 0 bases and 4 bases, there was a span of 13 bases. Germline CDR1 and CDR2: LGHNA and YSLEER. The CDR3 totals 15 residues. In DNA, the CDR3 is TGCGCCAGCAGCCAAGAATGGTACAGTGATTACGAGCAGTACTTC. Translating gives CASSQEWYSDYEQYF.

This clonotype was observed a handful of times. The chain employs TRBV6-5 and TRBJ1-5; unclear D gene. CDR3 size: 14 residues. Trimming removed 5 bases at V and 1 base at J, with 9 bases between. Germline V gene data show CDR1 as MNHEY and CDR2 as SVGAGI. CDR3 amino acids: CASSPPGSNQPQHF. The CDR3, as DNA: TGTGCCAGCAGTCCCCCGGGCAGCAATCAGCCCCAGCATTTT.

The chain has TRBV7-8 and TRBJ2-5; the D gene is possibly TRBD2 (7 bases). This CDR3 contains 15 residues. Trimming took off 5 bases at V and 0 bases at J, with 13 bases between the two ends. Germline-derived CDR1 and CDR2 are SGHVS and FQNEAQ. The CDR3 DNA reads TGTGCCAGCAGCCGCCGGGGGGCGTACCAAGAGACCCAGTACTTC. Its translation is CASSRRGAYQETQYF.

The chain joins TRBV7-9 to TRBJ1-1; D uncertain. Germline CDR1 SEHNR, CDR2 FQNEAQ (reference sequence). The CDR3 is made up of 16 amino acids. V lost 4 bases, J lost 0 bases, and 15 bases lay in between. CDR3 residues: CASSSQGWEVNTEAFF. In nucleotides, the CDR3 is TGTGCCAGCAGCTCCCAAGGATGGGAGGTGAACACTGAAGCTTTCTTT.

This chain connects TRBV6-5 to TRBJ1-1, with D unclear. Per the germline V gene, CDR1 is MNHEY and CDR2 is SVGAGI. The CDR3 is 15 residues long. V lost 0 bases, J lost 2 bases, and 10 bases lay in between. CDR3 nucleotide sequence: TGTGCCAGCAGTTACTCGTTCGGGTCTAACACTGAAGCTTTCTTT. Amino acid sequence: CASSYSFGSNTEAFF.

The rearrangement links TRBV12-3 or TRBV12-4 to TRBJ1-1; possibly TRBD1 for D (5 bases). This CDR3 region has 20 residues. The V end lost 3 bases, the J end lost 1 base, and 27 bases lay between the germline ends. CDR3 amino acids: CASSFPRVHGDDNGNTEAFF. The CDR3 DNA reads TGTGCCAGCAGTTTTCCCAGGGTACACGGTGACGACAATGGGAACACTGAAGCTTTCTTT.

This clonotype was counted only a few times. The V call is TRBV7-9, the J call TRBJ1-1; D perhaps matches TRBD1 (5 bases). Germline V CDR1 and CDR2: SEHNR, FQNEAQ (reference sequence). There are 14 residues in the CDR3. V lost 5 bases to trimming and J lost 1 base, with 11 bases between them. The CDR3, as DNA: TGTGCCAGCAGCCTGACAGCGCCGAACACTGAAGCTTTCTTT. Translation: CASSLTAPNTEAFF.

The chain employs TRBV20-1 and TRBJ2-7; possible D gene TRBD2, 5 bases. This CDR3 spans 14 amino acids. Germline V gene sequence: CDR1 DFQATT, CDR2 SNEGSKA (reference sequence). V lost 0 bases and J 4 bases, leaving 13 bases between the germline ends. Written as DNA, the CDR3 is TGCAGTGCTAGAGATTCGGGGAGTGGGTACGAGCAGTACTTC. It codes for CSARDSGSGYEQYF.

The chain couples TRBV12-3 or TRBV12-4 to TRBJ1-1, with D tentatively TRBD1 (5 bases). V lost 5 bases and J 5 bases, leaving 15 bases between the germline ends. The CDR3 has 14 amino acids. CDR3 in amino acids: CASSLGGRVTEAFF. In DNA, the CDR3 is TGTGCCAGCAGTCTTGGTGGCAGGGTGACTGAAGCTTTCTTT.